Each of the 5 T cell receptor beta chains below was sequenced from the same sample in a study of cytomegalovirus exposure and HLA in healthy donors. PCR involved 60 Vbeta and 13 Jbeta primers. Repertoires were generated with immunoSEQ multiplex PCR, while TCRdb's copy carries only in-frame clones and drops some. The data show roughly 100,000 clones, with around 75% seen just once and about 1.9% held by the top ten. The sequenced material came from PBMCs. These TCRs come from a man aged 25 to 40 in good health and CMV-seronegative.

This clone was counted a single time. This chain's CDR3 is CASSQNHDRATYEQYF. CDR3 nucleotides: TGCGCCAGCAGCCAAAACCACGACAGGGCAACCTACGAGCAGTACTTC. J is TRBJ2-7 and V is TRBV4-3, with TRBD1 matching 7 bases. Germline CDR1 LGHNA, CDR2 YSLEER. The V segment lost 2 bases and the J segment 2 bases; nucleotides outside the gene matches: 9. This CDR3 comprises 16 residues.

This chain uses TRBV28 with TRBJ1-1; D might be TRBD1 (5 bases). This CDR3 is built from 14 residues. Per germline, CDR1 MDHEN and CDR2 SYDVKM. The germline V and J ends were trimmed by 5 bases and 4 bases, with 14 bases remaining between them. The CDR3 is CASSPGGAGTEAFF. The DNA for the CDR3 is TGTGCCAGCAGTCCCGGCGGGGCGGGCACTGAAGCTTTCTTT.

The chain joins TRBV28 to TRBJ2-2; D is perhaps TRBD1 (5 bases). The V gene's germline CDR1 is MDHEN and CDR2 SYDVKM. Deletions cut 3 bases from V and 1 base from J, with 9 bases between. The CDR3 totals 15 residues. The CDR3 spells CASSLSGLNTGELFF. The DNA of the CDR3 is TGTGCCAGCAGTTTGTCAGGGCTGAACACCGGGGAGCTGTTTTTT.

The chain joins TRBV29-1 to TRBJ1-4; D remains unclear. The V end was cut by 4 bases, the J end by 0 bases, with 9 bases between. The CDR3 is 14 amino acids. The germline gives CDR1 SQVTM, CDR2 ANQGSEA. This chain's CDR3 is CSVAERATNEKLFF. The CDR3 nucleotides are TGCAGCGTTGCGGAGAGGGCAACTAATGAAAAACTGTTTTTT.

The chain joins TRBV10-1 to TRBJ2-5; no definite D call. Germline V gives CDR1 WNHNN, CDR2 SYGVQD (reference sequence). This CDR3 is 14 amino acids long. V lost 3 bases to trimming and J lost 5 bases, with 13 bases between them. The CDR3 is CASSDGGSRETQYF. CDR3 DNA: TGCGCCAGCAGTGACGGCGGCTCCCGGGAGACCCAGTACTTC.